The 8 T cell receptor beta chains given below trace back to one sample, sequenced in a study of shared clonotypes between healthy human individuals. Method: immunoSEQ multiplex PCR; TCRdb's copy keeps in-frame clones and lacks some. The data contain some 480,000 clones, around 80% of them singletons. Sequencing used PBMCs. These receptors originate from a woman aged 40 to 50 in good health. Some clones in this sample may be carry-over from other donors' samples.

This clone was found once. The CDR3 sequence: CASNGQGYEQYF. CDR3 sequence (DNA): TGTGCCAGCAATGGACAGGGCTACGAGCAGTACTTC. The chain links TRBV19 to TRBJ2-7; 8 bases agree with TRBD1. J was trimmed by 3 bases and V by 9 bases; bases with no gene match: 4. Germline lookup yields CDR1 LNHDA and CDR2 SQIVND (reference sequence). The CDR3 has 12 amino acids.

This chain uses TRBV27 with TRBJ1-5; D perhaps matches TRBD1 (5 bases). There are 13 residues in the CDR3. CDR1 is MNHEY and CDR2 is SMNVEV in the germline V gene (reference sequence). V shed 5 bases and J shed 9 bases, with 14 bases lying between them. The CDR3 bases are TGTGCCAGCAGTATGACAGAATTGGGGCCCCAGCATTTT. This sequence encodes CASSMTELGPQHF.

CDR3 DNA sequence: TGTGCCAGCAGCGTAGCCCCCACTACCGGGGGTGAGCAGTTCTTC. Its protein is CASSVAPTTGGEQFF. The chain uses TRBV9 and TRBJ2-1; TRBD2 is a possible D gene (6 bases). Germline-derived CDR1 and CDR2 are SGDLS and YYNGEE. There are 15 residues in the CDR3. With 0 bases removed from V and 9 bases from J, the gap between germline ends came to 16 bases.

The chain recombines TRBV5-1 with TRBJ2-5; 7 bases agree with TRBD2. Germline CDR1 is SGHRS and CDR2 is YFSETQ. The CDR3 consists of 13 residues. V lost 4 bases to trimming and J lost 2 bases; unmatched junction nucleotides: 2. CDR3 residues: CASSRTRQETQYF. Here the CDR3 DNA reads TGCGCCAGCAGCCGGACTAGGCAAGAGACCCAGTACTTC. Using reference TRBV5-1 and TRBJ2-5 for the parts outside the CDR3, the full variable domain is KAGVTQTPRYLIKTRGQQVTLSCSPISGHRSVSWYQQTPGQGLQFLFEYFSETQRNKGNFPGRFSGRQFSNSRSEMNVSTLELGDSALYLCASSRTRQETQYFGPGTRLLVL.

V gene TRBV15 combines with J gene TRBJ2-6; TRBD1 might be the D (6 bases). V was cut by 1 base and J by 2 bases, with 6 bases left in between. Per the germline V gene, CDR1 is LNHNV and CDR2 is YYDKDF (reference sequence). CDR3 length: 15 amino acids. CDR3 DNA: TGTGCCACCAGCAGAGCAGGGGCTGGGGCCAACGTCCTGACTTTC. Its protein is CATSRAGAGANVLTF.

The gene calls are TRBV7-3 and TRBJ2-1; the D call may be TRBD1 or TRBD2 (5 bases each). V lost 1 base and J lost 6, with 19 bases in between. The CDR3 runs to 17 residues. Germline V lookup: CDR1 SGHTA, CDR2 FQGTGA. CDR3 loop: CASSLMGAGKAGNEQFF. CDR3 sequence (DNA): TGTGCCAGCAGCTTAATGGGTGCAGGGAAGGCGGGCAATGAGCAGTTCTTC. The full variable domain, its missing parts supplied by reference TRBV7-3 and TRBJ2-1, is GAGVSQTPSNKVTEKGKYVELRCDPISGHTALYWYRQSLGQGPEFLIYFQGTGAADDSGLPNDRFFAVRPEGSVSTLKIQRTERGDSAVYLCASSLMGAGKAGNEQFFGPGTRLTVL.

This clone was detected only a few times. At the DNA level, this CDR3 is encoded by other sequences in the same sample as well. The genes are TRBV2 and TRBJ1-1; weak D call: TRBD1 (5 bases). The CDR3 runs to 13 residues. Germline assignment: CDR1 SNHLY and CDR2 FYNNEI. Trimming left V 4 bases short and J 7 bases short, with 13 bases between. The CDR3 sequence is CASSGGPDLEAFF. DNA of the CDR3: TGTGCCAGCAGTGGGGGACCAGACCTTGAAGCTTTCTTT.

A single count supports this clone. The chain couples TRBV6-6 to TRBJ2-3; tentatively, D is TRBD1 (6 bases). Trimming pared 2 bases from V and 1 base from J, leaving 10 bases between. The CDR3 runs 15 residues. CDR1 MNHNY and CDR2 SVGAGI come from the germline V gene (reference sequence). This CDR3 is CASSYAGARTDTQYF. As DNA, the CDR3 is TGTGCCAGCAGTTACGCAGGGGCCCGCACAGATACGCAGTATTTT.